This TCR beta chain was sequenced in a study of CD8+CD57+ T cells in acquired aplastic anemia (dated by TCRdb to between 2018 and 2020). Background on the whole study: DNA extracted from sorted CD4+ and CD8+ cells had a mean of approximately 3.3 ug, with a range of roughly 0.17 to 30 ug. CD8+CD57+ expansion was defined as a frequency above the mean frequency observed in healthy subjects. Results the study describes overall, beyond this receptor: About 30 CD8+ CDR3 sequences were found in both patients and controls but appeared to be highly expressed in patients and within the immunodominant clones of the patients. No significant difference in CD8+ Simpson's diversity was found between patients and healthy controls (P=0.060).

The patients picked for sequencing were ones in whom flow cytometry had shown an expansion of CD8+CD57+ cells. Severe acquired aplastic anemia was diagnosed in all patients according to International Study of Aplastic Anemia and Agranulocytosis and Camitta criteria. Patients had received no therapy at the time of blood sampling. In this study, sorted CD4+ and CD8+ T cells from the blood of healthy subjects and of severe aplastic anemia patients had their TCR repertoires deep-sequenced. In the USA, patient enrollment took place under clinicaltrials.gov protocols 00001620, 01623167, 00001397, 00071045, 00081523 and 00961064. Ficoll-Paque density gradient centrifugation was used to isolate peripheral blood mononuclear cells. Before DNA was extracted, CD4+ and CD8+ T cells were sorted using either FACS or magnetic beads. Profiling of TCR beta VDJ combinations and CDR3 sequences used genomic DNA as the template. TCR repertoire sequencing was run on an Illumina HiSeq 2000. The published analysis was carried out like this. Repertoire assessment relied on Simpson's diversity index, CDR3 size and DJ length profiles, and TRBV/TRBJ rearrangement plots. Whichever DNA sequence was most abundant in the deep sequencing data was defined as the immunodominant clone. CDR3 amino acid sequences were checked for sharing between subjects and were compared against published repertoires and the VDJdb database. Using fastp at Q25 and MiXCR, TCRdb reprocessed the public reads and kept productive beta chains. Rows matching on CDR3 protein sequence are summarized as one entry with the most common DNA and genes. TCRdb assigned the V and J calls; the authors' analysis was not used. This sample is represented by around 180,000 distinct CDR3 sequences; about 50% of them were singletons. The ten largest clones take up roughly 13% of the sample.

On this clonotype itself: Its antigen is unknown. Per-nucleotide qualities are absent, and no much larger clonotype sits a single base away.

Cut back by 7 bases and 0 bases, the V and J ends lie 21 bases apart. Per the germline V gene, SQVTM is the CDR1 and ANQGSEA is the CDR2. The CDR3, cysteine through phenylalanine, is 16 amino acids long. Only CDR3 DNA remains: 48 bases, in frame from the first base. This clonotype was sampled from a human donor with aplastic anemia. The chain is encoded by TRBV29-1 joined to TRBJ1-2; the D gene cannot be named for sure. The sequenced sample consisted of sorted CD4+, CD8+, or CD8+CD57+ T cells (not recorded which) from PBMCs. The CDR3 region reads CSAGSQQAFSNYGYTF. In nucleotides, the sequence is TGCAGCGCCGGGTCGCAGCAGGCTTTCTCTAACTATGGCTACACCTTC.